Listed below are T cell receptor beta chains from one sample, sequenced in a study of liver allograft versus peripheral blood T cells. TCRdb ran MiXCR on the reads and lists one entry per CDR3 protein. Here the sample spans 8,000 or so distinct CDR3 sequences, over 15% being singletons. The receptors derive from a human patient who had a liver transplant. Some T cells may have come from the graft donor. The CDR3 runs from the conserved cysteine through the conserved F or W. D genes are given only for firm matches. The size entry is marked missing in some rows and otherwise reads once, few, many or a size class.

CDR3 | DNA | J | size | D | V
CASSETGVRTQYF | TGTGCCAGCAGTGAAACAGGGGTTAGGACCCAGTACTTC | TRBJ2-5 | - | TRBD1 | TRBV6-1
CASSLGVSTDTQYF | TGTGCCAGCAGCTTAGGCGTAAGCACAGATACGCAGTATTTT | TRBJ2-3 | few | - | TRBV7-9
CASRGHRGREETQYF | TGTGCCAGCAGGGGTCACAGGGGGCGGGAAGAGACCCAGTACTTC | TRBJ2-5 | medium-sized | TRBD1 | TRBV6-5
CASSWLLGRDYGYTF | TGTGCCAGCAGTTGGTTACTCGGACGGGATTATGGCTACACCTTC | TRBJ1-2 | many | - | TRBV6-5
CASSESPSYGYTF | TGTGCCAGCAGTGAATCGCCGAGCTATGGCTACACCTTC | TRBJ1-2 | large | - | TRBV6-1
CASSRTTGHGYTF | TGTGCCAGCAGCCGAACGACAGGGCATGGCTACACCTTC | TRBJ1-2 | many | TRBD1 | TRBV25-1
CASSQGLSSYNSPLHF | TGTGCCAGCAGCCAAGGACTGAGCTCCTATAATTCACCCCTCCACTTT | TRBJ1-6 | many | - | TRBV7-9
CASSLDFWAGGQNEQFF | TGTGCCAGCAGCTTAGATTTTTGGGCGGGAGGTCAAAATGAGCAGTTCTTC | TRBJ2-1 | few | TRBD2 | TRBV7-3
CASSLSEGDTQYF | TGTGCCAGCAGTTTGTCGGAGGGGGATACGCAGTATTTT | TRBJ2-3 | many | - | TRBV27
CAISEEGLAFEQYF | TGTGCCATCAGTGAAGAGGGATTAGCGTTTGAGCAGTACTTC | TRBJ2-7 | many | - | TRBV10-3
CASSLGQGRGREGSPLHF | TGCGCCAGCAGCTTGGGGCAGGGAAGAGGACGGGAGGGTTCACCCCTCCACTTT | TRBJ1-6 | few | - | TRBV5-1
CSAGDRGNQPQHF | TGCAGTGCGGGGGACAGGGGCAATCAGCCCCAGCATTTT | TRBJ1-5 | few | TRBD1 | TRBV20-1
CASSYSGGTEAFF | TGTGCCAGCAGTTACTCGGGGGGCACTGAAGCTTTCTTT | TRBJ1-1 | many | - | TRBV6-6
CASKDRGLGGYTF | TGTGCCAGCAAGGACAGGGGGCTGGGGGGCTACACCTTC | TRBJ1-2 | - | TRBD1 | TRBV6-1
CASSRTSGTDNQPQHF | TGTGCCAGCAGCCGTACCTCCGGGACAGACAATCAGCCCCAGCATTTT | TRBJ1-5 | few | TRBD1 | TRBV12-3/TRBV12-4
CSFEGPQGSVDEQFF | TGCAGCTTTGAGGGGCCGCAGGGGTCGGTCGATGAGCAGTTCTTC | TRBJ2-1 | medium-sized | - | TRBV29-1
CASSQDRASGRLGSRDEQFF | TGCGCCAGCAGCCAAGATCGGGCTAGCGGGAGGTTGGGGTCGCGCGATGAGCAGTTCTTC | TRBJ2-1 | - | TRBD2 | TRBV4-1
CAWSPSDSETQYF | TGTGCCTGGAGTCCTTCGGATTCCGAGACCCAGTACTTC | TRBJ2-5 | few | - | TRBV30
CASSPGHGDSPLHF | TGTGCCAGCAGTCCGGGACATGGAGATTCACCCCTCCACTTT | TRBJ1-6 | medium-sized | - | TRBV28
CSADSVQAYEQYF | TGCAGTGCCGACTCTGTCCAAGCCTACGAGCAGTACTTC | TRBJ2-7 | - | - | TRBV20-1
CATSDSRGGDTQYF | TGTGCCACCAGTGATTCCCGGGGTGGCGATACGCAGTATTTT | TRBJ2-3 | medium-sized | - | TRBV24-1
CASSFVNSFQETQYF | TGTGCCAGCAGCTTCGTAAATAGTTTCCAAGAGACCCAGTACTTC | TRBJ2-5 | few | - | TRBV5-6
CSARDPQQGAGYGYTF | TGCAGTGCTAGAGATCCCCAACAGGGGGCAGGCTATGGCTACACCTTC | TRBJ1-2 | few | TRBD1 | TRBV20-1
CASSPGAYGYTF | TGTGCCAGCAGTCCCGGGGCCTATGGCTACACCTTC | TRBJ1-2 | medium-sized | - | TRBV12-3/TRBV12-4
CSATVGFNEQFF | TGCAGTGCTACAGTCGGTTTCAATGAGCAGTTCTTC | TRBJ2-1 | - | - | TRBV20-1
CASSLAGRGHEQYF | TGTGCCAGCAGCTTAGCTGGCAGGGGCCACGAGCAGTACTTC | TRBJ2-7 | many | - | TRBV11-1
CASSLDFSAGNTDTQYF | TGTGCCAGCAGCTTGGACTTCTCAGCGGGAAACACAGATACGCAGTATTTT | TRBJ2-3 | many | TRBD2 | TRBV5-4
CASSPGDYEQYF | TGTGCCAGCTCACCAGGGGATTACGAGCAGTACTTC | TRBJ2-7 | many | - | TRBV18
CASSYIRVRGQPQHF | TGTGCCAGCAGTTATATCAGGGTGAGGGGGCAGCCCCAGCATTTT | TRBJ1-5 | medium-sized | - | TRBV6-2/TRBV6-3
CASSWTSGAQETQYF | TGTGCCAGCTCGTGGACTAGCGGGGCCCAAGAGACCCAGTACTTC | TRBJ2-5 | medium-sized | TRBD2 | TRBV18
CASSSYSDISSNQPQHF | TGTGCCAGCAGTTCCTATTCGGACATATCGAGCAATCAGCCCCAGCATTTT | TRBJ1-5 | medium-sized | - | TRBV28
CSVEDGGGRVGYTF | TGCAGCGTTGAAGATGGGGGAGGCCGGGTTGGCTACACCTTC | TRBJ1-2 | medium-sized | - | TRBV29-1
CAISVTGTVKETQYF | TGTGCCATCAGTGTGACCGGGACAGTTAAAGAGACCCAGTACTTC | TRBJ2-5 | many | TRBD1 | TRBV10-3
CASSLSGQGAKTAGELFF | TGTGCCAGCAGCTTATCCGGACAGGGGGCTAAGACGGCCGGGGAGCTGTTTTTT | TRBJ2-2 | many | TRBD1 | TRBV5-6
CASSNPPGVLYTGELFF | TGTGCCAGTAGTAACCCTCCAGGGGTTCTCTACACCGGGGAGCTGTTTTTT | TRBJ2-2 | medium-sized | - | TRBV19
CASSPVGGYSNQPQHF | TGTGCCAGCAGTCCCGTTGGGGGTTATAGCAATCAGCCCCAGCATTTT | TRBJ1-5 | medium-sized | - | TRBV28
CASRIFNEQFF | TGTGCCAGCAGAATTTTCAATGAGCAGTTCTTC | TRBJ2-1 | medium-sized | - | TRBV28
CSALDREASPLHF | TGCAGTGCTCTGGACAGGGAGGCTTCACCCCTCCACTTT | TRBJ1-6 | few | TRBD1 | TRBV20-1
CASSEGRGNQPQHF | TGTGCCAGCAGTGAAGGACGAGGCAATCAGCCCCAGCATTTT | TRBJ1-5 | - | - | TRBV25-1
CASSLIGGYGYTF | TGTGCCAGCAGCTTAATAGGGGGCTATGGCTACACCTTC | TRBJ1-2 | few | - | TRBV7-9
CASSEGSGLAGGQETQYF | TGTGCCAGCAGTGAAGGTTCGGGACTAGCGGGGGGCCAAGAGACCCAGTACTTC | TRBJ2-5 | - | TRBD2 | TRBV25-1
CASSEDPRGDGNEKLFF | TGTGCCAGCAGCGAGGACCCGAGGGGGGATGGTAATGAAAAACTGTTTTTT | TRBJ1-4 | many | - | TRBV9
CASCTRASNTGELFF | TGTGCCAGCTGTACCCGGGCCTCGAACACCGGGGAGCTGTTTTTT | TRBJ2-2 | medium-sized | - | TRBV5-4
CASSSRLATYEQYF | TGTGCCAGTAGTTCGAGACTAGCGACCTACGAGCAGTACTTC | TRBJ2-7 | many | TRBD2 | TRBV19
CASSLADVLGYTF | TGTGCCAGCAGCTTAGCAGACGTTTTGGGCTACACCTTC | TRBJ1-2 | medium-sized | - | TRBV7-2
CASSEPSYRVGNTIYF | TGCGCCAGCAGTGAGCCATCCTACAGGGTTGGAAACACCATATATTTT | TRBJ1-3 | - | - | TRBV10-2
CATSDGLAGGPSTDTQYF | TGTGCCACCAGTGATGGCCTAGCGGGGGGCCCTAGCACAGATACGCAGTATTTT | TRBJ2-3 | medium-sized | TRBD2 | TRBV24-1